Given below is one T cell receptor (beta chain) in context. These data are taken from a study of T cell changes during pregnancy in multiple sclerosis. Repertoires were generated with immunoSEQ multiplex PCR, while TCRdb's copy carries only in-frame clones and drops some. The sample has 65,000 to 75,000 clones; around 91% are singletons. The germline V gene encodes CDR1 DFQATT and CDR2 SNEGSKA (reference sequence). The CDR3 sequence is 10 residues long. Trimming took off 6 bases at V and 2 bases at J, with 3 bases between the two ends. The specimen was peripheral blood, collected in the third trimester of pregnancy. The chain uses TRBV20-1 and TRBJ2-3; D gene unclear. The clonotype originates from a female donor in good health, enrolled as a control in a pregnancy study. The CDR3 nucleotides read TGCAGTGCCAACACAGATACGCAGTATTTT. As protein: CSANTDTQYF.